The rows below give T cell receptor beta chains drawn from one sample of a study of blood T cell repertoires in COVID-19. The protocol was immunoSEQ multiplex PCR, while the TCRdb copy is restricted to in-frame clones and leaves out a portion. The sample carries around 35,000 clones, about 89% recorded once. Input material: peripheral blood. All receptors come from a human donor in a cohort sampled during active COVID-19. CDR3s include the opening cysteine and the closing phenylalanine or tryptophan. A D gene is named only where the DNA matches it firmly. Expanded clones get a size class; other rows say once, few or many, or leave the size out.

cdr3_length j_call d_call clone_size v_call cdr3_aa cdr3_nt
13 TRBJ1-1 TRBD1 NA TRBV18 CASSPGQDTEAFF TGTGCCAGCTCACCGGGACAGGACACTGAAGCTTTCTTT
15 TRBJ2-4 TRBD2 NA TRBV14 CASSQGGSKGYIQYF TGTGCCAGCAGCCAGGGGGGGAGCAAGGGTTACATTCAGTACTTC
15 TRBJ2-7 TRBD2 NA TRBV3-1/TRBV3-2 CASSQERLAGYEQYF TGTGCCAGCAGCCAAGAACGACTAGCGGGCTACGAGCAGTACTTC
15 TRBJ2-1 NA NA TRBV7-8 CASSLAGIGHNEQFF TGTGCCAGCAGCCTGGCAGGGATCGGGCACAATGAGCAGTTCTTC
13 TRBJ1-1 NA NA TRBV9 CASSVDRNTEAFF TGTGCCAGCAGCGTTGACAGGAACACTGAAGCTTTCTTT
11 TRBJ1-1 NA NA TRBV20-1 CSAKGGTEAFF TGCAGTGCGAAGGGGGGGACTGAAGCTTTCTTT
13 TRBJ2-1 TRBD2 NA TRBV19 CASSPTLAGGQFF TGTGCCAGTAGTCCGACGCTAGCGGGAGGGCAGTTCTTC
15 TRBJ1-4 NA NA TRBV6-6 CASSYSGGINEKLFF TGTGCCAGCAGTTACTCTGGCGGAATTAATGAAAAACTGTTTTTT
13 TRBJ1-1 NA NA TRBV14 CASSQRGNTEAFF TGTGCCAGCAGCCAACGCGGGAACACTGAAGCTTTCTTT
17 TRBJ1-3 TRBD1 NA TRBV5-1 CASSLRAGGSAGNTIYF TGCGCCAGCAGCTTGAGGGCAGGGGGCTCAGCTGGAAACACCATATATTTT
15 TRBJ2-1 NA few TRBV11-2 CASSSRSGNLNEQFF TGTGCCAGCAGCTCTCGGTCCGGGAACCTCAATGAGCAGTTCTTC
15 TRBJ2-5 TRBD1 NA TRBV7-9 CASSLWTGQQETQYF TGTGCCAGCAGCTTATGGACAGGGCAGCAAGAGACCCAGTACTTC
14 TRBJ1-4 NA NA TRBV30 CAWSGGTKNEKLFF TGTGCCTGGAGTGGGGGGACTAAAAATGAAAAACTGTTTTTT
16 TRBJ1-1 NA NA TRBV4-1 CASSPPSGGRYTEAFF TGCGCCAGCAGCCCCCCAAGCGGAGGGAGGTACACTGAAGCTTTCTTT
13 TRBJ1-1 NA few TRBV6-6 CASSLTMNTEAFF TGTGCCAGCAGCTTGACAATGAACACTGAAGCTTTCTTT
16 TRBJ2-1 TRBD2 NA TRBV5-4 CASSRRTSGGHDEQFF TGTGCCAGCAGCAGACGGACTAGCGGGGGCCACGATGAGCAGTTCTTC
14 TRBJ2-7 TRBD1 NA TRBV3-1/TRBV3-2 CASSPQGGPYEQYF TGTGCCAGCAGCCCCCAAGGGGGCCCCTACGAGCAGTACTTC
15 TRBJ2-2 TRBD2 NA TRBV3-1/TRBV3-2 CASSRGSGGTGELFF TGTGCCAGCAGCCGGGGTAGCGGGGGCACCGGGGAGCTGTTTTTT
16 TRBJ1-2 TRBD1 NA TRBV5-1 CASAPGQGAPNYGYTF TGCGCCAGCGCACCGGGACAGGGGGCGCCTAACTATGGCTACACCTTC
15 TRBJ1-3 TRBD1 NA TRBV2 CASSVGQGAGNTIYF TGTGCCAGCAGTGTTGGTCAGGGGGCGGGAAACACCATATATTTT
13 TRBJ2-2 NA NA TRBV10-3 CATRQGNTGELFF TGTGCCACCCGCCAGGGTAACACCGGGGAGCTGTTTTTT
13 TRBJ1-1 TRBD1 NA TRBV18 CASSPQGDTEAFF TGTGCCAGCTCACCGCAGGGGGACACTGAAGCTTTCTTT
12 TRBJ1-1 NA NA TRBV14 CASSQGGLEAFF TGTGCCAGCAGCCAAGGAGGGCTTGAAGCTTTCTTT
13 TRBJ1-6 NA NA TRBV27 CASSSPVNSPLHF TGTGCCAGCAGCTCTCCAGTGAATTCACCCCTCCACTTT
14 TRBJ2-3 TRBD1 NA TRBV29-1 CSVKQGASTDTQYF TGCAGCGTGAAACAGGGGGCTAGCACAGATACGCAGTATTTT